This is a list of T cell receptor beta chains from one sample in a study of blood T cell repertoires in COVID-19. Clones were sequenced by immunoSEQ multiplex PCR, and TCRdb holds only the in-frame ones, with some missing. The table lists about 400,000 clones, 75% to 90% of them singletons. Sequencing used peripheral blood. These receptors originate from a woman under 40 with active or convalescent COVID-19. CDR3s include the opening cysteine and the closing phenylalanine or tryptophan. The order of the fields is V gene, clone size, D gene, J gene, CDR3 DNA, CDR3 protein. D genes are given only for firm matches. For some rows the clone size is stated as once, few or many, or as a class when expanded; others skip it.

v_call: TRBV29-1
clone_size: once
d_call: TRBD1
j_call: TRBJ1-1
cdr3_nt: TGCAGCCTCGATACAGGGGTAGGGACTGAAGCTTTCTTT
cdr3_aa: CSLDTGVGTEAFF

v_call: TRBV19
clone_size: NA
d_call: NA
j_call: TRBJ1-1
cdr3_nt: TGTGCCAGTCAAGTCTCCGGCACTGAAGCTTTCTTT
cdr3_aa: CASQVSGTEAFF

v_call: TRBV6-2/TRBV6-3
clone_size: NA
d_call: TRBD1
j_call: TRBJ1-2
cdr3_nt: TGTGCCAGCAGTGGAGGGACAGGGGCCGGCTACACCTTC
cdr3_aa: CASSGGTGAGYTF

v_call: TRBV10-3
clone_size: few
d_call: NA
j_call: TRBJ1-1
cdr3_nt: TGTGCCACCCAGGGGCCGGATAAGAACACTGAAGCTTTCTTT
cdr3_aa: CATQGPDKNTEAFF

v_call: TRBV5-1
clone_size: NA
d_call: NA
j_call: TRBJ1-1
cdr3_nt: TGCGCCAGCAGCTTGACACTGAACACTGAAGCTTTCTTT
cdr3_aa: CASSLTLNTEAFF

v_call: TRBV15
clone_size: NA
d_call: NA
j_call: TRBJ1-2
cdr3_nt: TGTGCCACCAGCAGAGATCGGGCAGGGGAAAGAGGTGGCTACACCTTC
cdr3_aa: CATSRDRAGERGGYTF

v_call: TRBV5-6
clone_size: once
d_call: TRBD2
j_call: TRBJ2-7
cdr3_nt: TGTGCCAGCAGCTGGTCGCGGGGGGCCTACGAGCAGTACTTC
cdr3_aa: CASSWSRGAYEQYF

v_call: TRBV29-1
clone_size: NA
d_call: TRBD1
j_call: TRBJ1-2
cdr3_nt: TGCAGCGTTGGTGTATGGACAGGGGTTAATCACAACACCTTC
cdr3_aa: CSVGVWTGVNHNTF

v_call: TRBV5-1
clone_size: NA
d_call: TRBD2
j_call: TRBJ2-2
cdr3_nt: TGCGCCAGCAGCTCGCAAGGGACTAGCGGAAACACCGGGGAGCTGTTTTTT
cdr3_aa: CASSSQGTSGNTGELFF

v_call: TRBV2
clone_size: NA
d_call: NA
j_call: TRBJ1-2
cdr3_nt: TGTGCCAGCAGTGAGAGCGGGCCAGATGGCTACACCTTC
cdr3_aa: CASSESGPDGYTF

v_call: TRBV30
clone_size: few
d_call: TRBD1
j_call: TRBJ1-5
cdr3_nt: TGTGCCTGGAGTTTTTGGGGACAGGGCCGTCAGCCCCAGCATTTT
cdr3_aa: CAWSFWGQGRQPQHF

v_call: TRBV29-1
clone_size: NA
d_call: NA
j_call: TRBJ1-2
cdr3_nt: TGCAGCGTTGAACCCACCCGTAGACTTGACTATGGCTACACCTTC
cdr3_aa: CSVEPTRRLDYGYTF

v_call: TRBV5-4
clone_size: NA
d_call: NA
j_call: TRBJ1-2
cdr3_nt: TGTGCCAGCAGCTTGAGTGGTACCGGGGAAGCTAACTATGGCTACACCTTC
cdr3_aa: CASSLSGTGEANYGYTF

v_call: TRBV6-6
clone_size: NA
d_call: NA
j_call: TRBJ1-4
cdr3_nt: TGTGCCAGCAGTTCGACGGGGAGTGAAAAACTGTTTTTT
cdr3_aa: CASSSTGSEKLFF